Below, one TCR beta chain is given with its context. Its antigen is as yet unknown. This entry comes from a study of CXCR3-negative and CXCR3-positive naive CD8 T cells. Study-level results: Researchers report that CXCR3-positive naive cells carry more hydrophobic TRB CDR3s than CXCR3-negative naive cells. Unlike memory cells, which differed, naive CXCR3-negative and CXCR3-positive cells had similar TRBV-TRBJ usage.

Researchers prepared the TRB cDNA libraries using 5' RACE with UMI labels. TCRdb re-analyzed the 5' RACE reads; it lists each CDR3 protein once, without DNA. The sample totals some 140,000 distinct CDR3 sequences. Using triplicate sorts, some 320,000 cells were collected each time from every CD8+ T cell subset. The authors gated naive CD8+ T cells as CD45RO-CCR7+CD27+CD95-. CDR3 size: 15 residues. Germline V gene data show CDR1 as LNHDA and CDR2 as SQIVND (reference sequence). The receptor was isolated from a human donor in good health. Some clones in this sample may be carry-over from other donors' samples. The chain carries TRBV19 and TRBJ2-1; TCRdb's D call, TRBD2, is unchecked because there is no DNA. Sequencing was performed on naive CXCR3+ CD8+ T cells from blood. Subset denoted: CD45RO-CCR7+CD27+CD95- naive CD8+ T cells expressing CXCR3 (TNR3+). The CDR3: CASSISGALYNEQFF.